A selection of T cell receptor beta chains follows, all from one sample in a study of control samples from healthy donors and cancer patients. Generated by immunoSEQ multiplex PCR, the TCRdb table keeps only in-frame clones and is missing some. The repertoire holds fewer than 200,000 clones, with just over 95% as singletons. Material for sequencing was blood. The receptors here all came from a woman aged 25 to 39 in good health. Each CDR3 is given without its conserved first and last residue.

V gene: TRBV27
J gene: TRBJ2-1
CDR3 protein: ASSVGRRLHEQF

V gene: TRBV7-9
J gene: TRBJ2-2
CDR3 protein: ASSGGLAGGTGELF

V gene: TRBV15
J gene: TRBJ2-7
CDR3 protein: ATSRGRGRPRD

V gene: TRBV3-1/TRBV3-2
J gene: TRBJ2-1
CDR3 protein: ASTPGLAPNEQF

V gene: TRBV27
J gene: TRBJ2-1
CDR3 protein: ASSIRIEWEQF

V gene: TRBV7-2
J gene: TRBJ2-3
CDR3 protein: ASSLPTSFSTDTQY

V gene: TRBV2
J gene: TRBJ1-2
CDR3 protein: ASQKETGGSNYGYT

V gene: TRBV19
J gene: TRBJ1-5
CDR3 protein: ASSLREGVGNQPQH

V gene: TRBV29-1
J gene: TRBJ1-4
CDR3 protein: SVKARRQGVSTNEKLF

V gene: TRBV10-3
J gene: TRBJ1-4
CDR3 protein: AISVAATNEKLF

V gene: TRBV7-9
J gene: TRBJ1-1
CDR3 protein: ASSRTGSPEAF

V gene: TRBV5-1
J gene: TRBJ1-1
CDR3 protein: ASSSRTGASAEAF

V gene: TRBV19
J gene: TRBJ1-2
CDR3 protein: ASTTEYNYGYT

V gene: TRBV5-5
J gene: TRBJ2-1
CDR3 protein: ASSSGGRYDNEQF

V gene: TRBV5-5
J gene: TRBJ1-5
CDR3 protein: ASSFGTGAQPQH

V gene: TRBV28
J gene: TRBJ2-1
CDR3 protein: ASSFTSGGYPYNEQF

V gene: TRBV18
J gene: TRBJ2-7
CDR3 protein: ASSPPGGRARNEQY

V gene: TRBV5-6
J gene: TRBJ1-1
CDR3 protein: ASSPWPADTEAF

V gene: TRBV9
J gene: TRBJ1-2
CDR3 protein: ASSVNDRAYGYT

V gene: TRBV4-2
J gene: TRBJ1-4
CDR3 protein: ASSPGSGIEEKLF

V gene: TRBV5-8
J gene: TRBJ2-1
CDR3 protein: ASSLHGNEQF

V gene: TRBV15
J gene: TRBJ2-7
CDR3 protein: ATTAGTENYEQY